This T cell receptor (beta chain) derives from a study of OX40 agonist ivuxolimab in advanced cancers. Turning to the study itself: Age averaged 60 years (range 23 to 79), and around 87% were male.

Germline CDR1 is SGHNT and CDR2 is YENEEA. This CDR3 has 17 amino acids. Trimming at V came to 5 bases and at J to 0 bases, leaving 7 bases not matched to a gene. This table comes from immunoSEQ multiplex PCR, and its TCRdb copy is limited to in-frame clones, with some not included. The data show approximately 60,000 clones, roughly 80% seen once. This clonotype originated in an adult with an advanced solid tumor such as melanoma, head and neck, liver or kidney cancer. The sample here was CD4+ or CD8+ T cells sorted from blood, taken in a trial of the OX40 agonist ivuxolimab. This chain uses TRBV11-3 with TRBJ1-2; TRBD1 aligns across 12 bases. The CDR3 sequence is CASSAGTGGKPNYGYTF. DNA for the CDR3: TGTGCCAGCAGCGCAGGGACAGGGGGCAAACCTAACTATGGCTACACCTTC.